The next 12 T cell receptor beta chains were all read from a single sample in a study of T cells after posttransplantation cyclophosphamide. The assay was immunoSEQ multiplex PCR, and TCRdb's table has in-frame clones only and misses some. This repertoire shows approximately 12,000 clones, about 80% found once; its top ten account for roughly 3.7%. Methotrexate plus calcineurin inhibitor accompanied controls' myeloablative marrow transplants; sampling was 1 year later. The material sequenced was PBMCs, taken 350 to 400 days after allogeneic stem cell transplant with calcineurin inhibitor and methotrexate. These receptors were collected from a young adult male patient who received an allogeneic stem cell transplant from an unrelated donor, was CMV-positive, and had acute GVHD only. These T cells may partly come from the graft donor.

This clone was picked up one time. V and J are TRBV5-4 and TRBJ2-2, with 7 bases identical to TRBD2. Unmatched junction bases numbered 11, after V lost 5 bases and J lost 4 bases. The CDR3 spans 16 residues. Per germline, CDR1 SGHNT and CDR2 YYREEE (reference sequence). The CDR3 region has the DNA TGTGCCAGCAGTCCCGGGCGGGAGAGGATCACCGGGGAGCTGTTTTTT. Amino acid sequence: CASSPGRERITGELFF.

The rearrangement links TRBV16 to TRBJ1-6; D unresolved. The CDR3 sequence is 16 residues long. Germline assignment: CDR1 KGHSY and CDR2 FQNENV. Deletions cut 0 bases from V and 4 bases from J, with 10 bases between. Here the CDR3 DNA reads TGTGCCAGCAGCCAATCATCCAGTCCTTATAATTCACCCCTCCACTTT. It encodes CASSQSSSPYNSPLHF.

The genes are TRBV5-1 and TRBJ2-2; 10 bases match TRBD2. The CDR3 totals 15 residues. The germline V gene has CDR1 SGHRS and CDR2 YFSETQ. J was trimmed by 2 bases and V by 4 bases; bases with no gene match: 2. The CDR3 DNA follows: TGCGCCAGCAGCCAGCGGGGGGGAAACACCGGGGAGCTGTTTTTT. Translation gives CASSQRGGNTGELFF. The variable domain in full, with the rest retrieved from reference TRBV5-1 and TRBJ2-2, is KAGVTQTPRYLIKTRGQQVTLSCSPISGHRSVSWYQQTPGQGLQFLFEYFSETQRNKGNFPGRFSGRQFSNSRSEMNVSTLELGDSALYLCASSQRGGNTGELFFGEGSRLTVL.

V usage is TRBV5-4 and J usage is TRBJ1-3; 11 nucleotides align to TRBD1. CDR3 length: 15 residues. With V trimmed by 3 bases and J by 6 bases, 5 bases remained unmatched. Germline CDR1 SGHNT, CDR2 YYREEE (reference sequence). CDR3 in DNA: TGTGCCAGCAGCTCGTGGACAGGGGGCCTAAACACCATATATTTT. Encoded protein: CASSSWTGGLNTIYF.

The V call is TRBV5-6, the J call TRBJ1-1; the D gene is possibly TRBD1 (5 bases). CDR3 length equals 11 residues. V was pared by 6 bases and J by 4 bases, with 7 bases between. The germline V gene has CDR1 SGHDT and CDR2 YYEEEE. The CDR3 sequence is CASTGATEAFF. The CDR3, as DNA: TGTGCCAGCACTGGGGCCACTGAAGCTTTCTTT.

The chain carries TRBV7-9 and TRBJ2-7; D might be TRBD2 (5 bases). This CDR3 has 17 amino acids. V lost 2 bases and J 1 base, leaving 18 bases between the germline ends. CDR1 SEHNR and CDR2 FQNEAQ come from the germline V gene (reference sequence). CDR3 coding DNA: TGTGCCAGCAGCTTATTTATATGGGGAAGCGGTTCCTACGAGCAGTACTTC. It yields the protein CASSLFIWGSGSYEQYF.

The rearrangement joins TRBV5-6 to TRBJ2-1, with TRBD2 matching over 8 bases. Trimming removed 5 bases from V and 4 bases from J; junction bases left unmatched: 5. Per the germline V gene, CDR1 is SGHDT and CDR2 is YYEEEE. The CDR3 runs to 14 residues. CDR3 DNA: TGTGCCAGCAGGAGCGGGGGTGTTTACAATGAGCAGTTCTTC. This encodes CASRSGGVYNEQFF. Filled out from reference TRBV5-6 and TRBJ2-1, the complete variable domain reads DAGVTQSPTHLIKTRGQQVTLRCSPKSGHDTVSWYQQALGQGPQFIFQYYEEEERQRGNFPDRFSGHQFPNYSSELNVNALLLGDSALYLCASRSGGVYNEQFFGPGTRLTVL.

V usage is TRBV6-5 and J usage is TRBJ1-3; tentative D call: TRBD1 (6 bases). This CDR3 has 16 residues. Germline values: CDR1 MNHEY, CDR2 SVGAGI. V gave up 4 bases and J gave up 0 bases, with 13 bases separating them. The CDR3 here is CASSSTGPHSGNTIYF. The CDR3 DNA is TGTGCCAGCAGTTCCACAGGGCCCCACTCTGGAAACACCATATATTTT.

This chain joins TRBV28 and TRBJ2-7; no clear D gene. The V and J ends lost 6 bases and 0 bases respectively, with 6 bases between them. This CDR3 is 12 amino acids long. Germline CDR1 reads MDHEN; CDR2 reads SYDVKM. The CDR3 sequence: CASRVSSYEQYF. The DNA of the CDR3 is TGTGCCAGCAGGGTGAGCTCCTACGAGCAGTACTTC.

This clone was counted a single time. This chain joins TRBV9 and TRBJ2-7; 12 nucleotides align to TRBD1. Germline CDR1 and CDR2: SGDLS and YYNGEE. The length of the CDR3 is 15 residues. With V trimmed by 2 bases and J by 3 bases, 3 bases remained unmatched. CDR3 sequence: CASSVGDRGHYEQYF. The CDR3 DNA reads TGTGCCAGCAGCGTCGGGGACAGGGGGCACTACGAGCAGTACTTC.

This clone was found once. The rearrangement links TRBV27 to TRBJ2-7; 9 bases fit TRBD2. Germline V gene lookup returns CDR1 MNHEY and CDR2 SMNVEV (reference sequence). V was clipped by 5 bases and J by 2 bases; unmatched bases: 7. The CDR3 has 15 amino acids. This CDR3 reads CASSTQREVTYEQYF. In DNA form, the CDR3 reads TGTGCCAGCAGTACCCAGCGGGAGGTAACCTACGAGCAGTACTTC.

This chain connects TRBV30 to TRBJ1-1; D possibly corresponds to TRBD1 (5 bases). Trimming stripped 3 bases from V and 5 bases from J, with 13 bases between. Looked up from germline, CDR1 is GTSNPN and CDR2 is SVGIG (reference sequence). The CDR3 has 13 residues. The CDR3 protein is CAWRGEGLTEAFF. DNA for the CDR3: TGTGCCTGGAGGGGGGAGGGGCTTACTGAAGCTTTCTTT.